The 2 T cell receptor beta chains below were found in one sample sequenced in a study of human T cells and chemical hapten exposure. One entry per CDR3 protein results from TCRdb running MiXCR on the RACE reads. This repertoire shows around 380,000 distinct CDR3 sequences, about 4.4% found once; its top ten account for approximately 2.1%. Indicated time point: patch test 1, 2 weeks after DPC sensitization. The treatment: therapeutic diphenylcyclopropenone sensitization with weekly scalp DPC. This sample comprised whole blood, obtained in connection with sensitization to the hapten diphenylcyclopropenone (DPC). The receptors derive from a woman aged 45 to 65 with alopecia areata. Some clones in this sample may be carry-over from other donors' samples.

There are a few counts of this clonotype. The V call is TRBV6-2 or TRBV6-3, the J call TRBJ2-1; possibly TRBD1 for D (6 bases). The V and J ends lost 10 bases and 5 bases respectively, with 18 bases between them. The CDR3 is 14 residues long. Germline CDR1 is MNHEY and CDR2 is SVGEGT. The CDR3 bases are TGTGCCACCTCGGGTATTCACAGGGACAATGAGCAGTTCTTC. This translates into CATSGIHRDNEQFF.

Here the CDR3 DNA reads TGTGCCATCAGTGAGTCCCAGGGGCAGGGTGGCTACACCTTC. Encoded protein: CAISESQGQGGYTF. The rearrangement joins TRBV10-3 to TRBJ1-2; a weak D match, TRBD1 (6 bases). Germline-derived CDR1 and CDR2 are ENHRY and SYGVKD. V gave up 0 bases and J gave up 7 bases, with 12 bases separating them. This CDR3 comprises 14 residues.